This TCR beta chain was sequenced in a study of blood T cell repertoires in COVID-19. The V gene's germline CDR1 is KGHDR and CDR2 SFDVKD. This CDR3 spans 12 amino acids. Trimming left V 9 bases short and J 1 base short, with 7 bases between. In the authors' workflow: Estimates of nucleated cell counts were drawn from the amplification of reference gene primers. TCRdb's copy holds only in-frame clones and misses some; the assay was immunoSEQ multiplex PCR. The DNA gave D and trimming, while V, J and clone size come from that table. The sample shows 150,000 or so clones, 70% to 90% of them seen only once.

The TCR comes from a man aged 60 to 75 with acute or convalescent COVID-19. The specimen was peripheral blood. V is TRBV24-1 and J is TRBJ2-3; maybe TRBD2 (5 bases). The CDR3 sequence is CATGSGTDTQYF. In DNA, the CDR3 is TGTGCCACCGGGAGCGGCACAGATACGCAGTATTTT.